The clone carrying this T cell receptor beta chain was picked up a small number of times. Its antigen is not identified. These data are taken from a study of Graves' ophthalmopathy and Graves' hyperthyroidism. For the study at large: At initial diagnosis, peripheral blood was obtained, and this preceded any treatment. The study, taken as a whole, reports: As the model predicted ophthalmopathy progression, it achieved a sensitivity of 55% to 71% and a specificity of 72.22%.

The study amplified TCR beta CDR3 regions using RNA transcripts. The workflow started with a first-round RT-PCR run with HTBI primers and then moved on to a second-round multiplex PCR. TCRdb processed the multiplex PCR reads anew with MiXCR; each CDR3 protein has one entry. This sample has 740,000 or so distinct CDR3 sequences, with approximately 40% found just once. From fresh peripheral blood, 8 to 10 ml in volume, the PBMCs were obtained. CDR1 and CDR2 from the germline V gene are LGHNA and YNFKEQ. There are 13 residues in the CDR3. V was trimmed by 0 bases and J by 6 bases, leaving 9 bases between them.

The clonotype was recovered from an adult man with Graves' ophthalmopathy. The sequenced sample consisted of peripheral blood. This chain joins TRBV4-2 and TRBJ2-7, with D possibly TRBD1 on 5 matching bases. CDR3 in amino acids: CASSQDSGREQYF. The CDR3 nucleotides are TGTGCCAGCAGCCAAGATTCAGGGCGCGAGCAGTACTTC.